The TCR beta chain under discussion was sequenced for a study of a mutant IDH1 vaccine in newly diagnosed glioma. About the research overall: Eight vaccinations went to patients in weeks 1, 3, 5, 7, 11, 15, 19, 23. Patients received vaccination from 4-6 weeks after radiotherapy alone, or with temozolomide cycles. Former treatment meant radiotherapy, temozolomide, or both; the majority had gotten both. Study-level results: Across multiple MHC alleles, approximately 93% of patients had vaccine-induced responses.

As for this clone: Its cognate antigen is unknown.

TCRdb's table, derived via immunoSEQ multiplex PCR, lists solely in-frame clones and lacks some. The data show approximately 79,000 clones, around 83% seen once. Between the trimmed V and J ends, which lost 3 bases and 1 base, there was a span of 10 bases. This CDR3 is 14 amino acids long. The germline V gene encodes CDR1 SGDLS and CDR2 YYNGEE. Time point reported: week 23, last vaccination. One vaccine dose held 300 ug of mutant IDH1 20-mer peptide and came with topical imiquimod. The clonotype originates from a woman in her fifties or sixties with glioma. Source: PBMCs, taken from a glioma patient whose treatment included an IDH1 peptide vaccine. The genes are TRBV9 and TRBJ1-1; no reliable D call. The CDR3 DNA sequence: TGTGCCAGCAGCGCCGGCTCAAAGAACACTGAAGCTTTCTTT. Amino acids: CASSAGSKNTEAFF.